Listed below are T cell receptor beta chains from one sample, sequenced in a study of T cell responses to AZD1222 COVID-19 vaccine. Sequencing used immunoSEQ multiplex PCR; TCRdb keeps in-frame clones, though not all of them. Of around 140,000 clones in the sample, 80% to 90% were seen once. The input for sequencing was peripheral blood, taken on day 0 of AZD1222 vaccination. All receptors derive from an adult in good health. The CDR3 runs from the conserved cysteine through the conserved F or W. D genes are given only for firm matches. Rows may omit the clone size; those that give it use once, few, many or a size class.

D gene	V gene	J gene	clone size	CDR3 DNA	CDR3 protein
.	TRBV20-1	TRBJ2-4	.	TGCAGTGCTAGTTGGGGGTCTGAAAACATTCAGTACTTC	CSASWGSENIQYF
TRBD2	TRBV12-5	TRBJ2-1	once	TGTGCTAGTGGTTCCACCCCGGGGAGGGTGGTCCTAGCGACCTACAATGAGCAGTTCTTC	CASGSTPGRVVLATYNEQFF
.	TRBV7-2	TRBJ2-1	.	TGTGCCAGCAGCCGCGACAGTAGGTCCTACAATGAGCAGTTCTTC	CASSRDSRSYNEQFF
.	TRBV6-6	TRBJ2-2	.	TGTGCCAGCAGTCGCGCTACAGGGATTGGGGGCACCGGGGAGCTGTTTTTT	CASSRATGIGGTGELFF
TRBD1	TRBV18	TRBJ1-1	.	TGTGCCAGCTCACCCGGGGACAGCGTATTCATGAACACTGAAGCTTTCTTT	CASSPGDSVFMNTEAFF
TRBD2	TRBV3-1/TRBV3-2	TRBJ2-3	.	TGTGCCAGCAGCCAAGACCCCCGACTAGCGGGAGAGCTCACAGATACGCAGTATTTT	CASSQDPRLAGELTDTQYF
.	TRBV19	TRBJ1-1	.	TGTGCCAGTAGTAGGTCGCTGAACACTGAAGCTTTCTTT	CASSRSLNTEAFF
.	TRBV2	TRBJ1-1	.	TGTGCCAGCAGTGAGGGGCGAAAGAGCCTGAACACTGAAGCTTTCTTT	CASSEGRKSLNTEAFF
TRBD2	TRBV2	TRBJ2-1	.	TGTGCCAGCAGGGCTACAGGGAAAGGGACTAGCGGGAGACCTACCTACAATGAGCAGTTCTTC	CASRATGKGTSGRPTYNEQFF
.	TRBV5-4	TRBJ1-1	.	TGTGCCAGCAGCGCCGGGACAACGCCTGAAGCTTTCTTT	CASSAGTTPEAFF
TRBD1	TRBV6-5	TRBJ1-2	.	TGTGCCAGCAGTCCGGACAGGATTTATGGCTACACCTTC	CASSPDRIYGYTF
TRBD1	TRBV27	TRBJ1-2	.	TGTGCCAGCAGGGGACAGGGGCTCGGTGGCTACACCTTC	CASRGQGLGGYTF
TRBD2	TRBV7-9	TRBJ2-1	.	TGTGCCAGCAGCTTAACGACTAGCGGGAGTCTGGGCAATGAGCAGTTCTTC	CASSLTTSGSLGNEQFF
.	TRBV28	TRBJ1-1	.	TGTGCCAGCAGCCTCTCTGGGGGGGTGGCTGAAGCTTTCTTT	CASSLSGGVAEAFF
.	TRBV7-3	TRBJ2-7	.	TGTGCCAGCAGCTTAATAGGAGGGGAACGGGACTACGAGCAGTACTTC	CASSLIGGERDYEQYF
TRBD1	TRBV19	TRBJ1-2	.	TGTGCCAGTAGGAGACCGGGACAGGGGGTATTTGGATATGGCTACACCTTC	CASRRPGQGVFGYGYTF
.	TRBV5-1	TRBJ1-5	.	TGCGCCAGCACCCCCGGACCAAAGCCAGGTCAGCCCCAGCATTTT	CASTPGPKPGQPQHF
TRBD2	TRBV5-1	TRBJ2-1	.	TGCGCCAGCAGCCACCATGGAGCGGGAACGTACAATGAGCAGTTCTTC	CASSHHGAGTYNEQFF
.	TRBV21-1	TRBJ1-1	.	TGTGCCAGCAGGGCCCCAGGGGAGAACACTGAAGCTTTCTTT	CASRAPGENTEAFF
.	TRBV10-3	TRBJ2-1	once	TGTGCCATCAGTGCCCGAGTGGGGGCAGGGAATGAGCAGTTCTTC	CAISARVGAGNEQFF
.	TRBV6-6	TRBJ1-4	.	TGTGCCAGCAGTTACTCTCGGGCCATCGGTGAAAAACTGTTTTTT	CASSYSRAIGEKLFF
.	TRBV5-6	TRBJ1-6	.	TGTGCCAGCAGCTCTCGACGGTATAATTCACCCCTCCACTTT	CASSSRRYNSPLHF
TRBD2	TRBV28	TRBJ2-2	.	TGTGCCAGCAGCCCATGGGGGGGTGAGACCGGGGAGCTGTTTTTT	CASSPWGGETGELFF
.	TRBV19	TRBJ2-1	.	TGTGCCAGTAGTATAGGCTTTGCCCGGGAGCAGTTCTTC	CASSIGFAREQFF
TRBD2	TRBV13	TRBJ2-5	.	TGTGCCAGCAGCGAAAGGTCTAGCGGGAGGGAGACCCAGTACTTC	CASSERSSGRETQYF